Detailed here is one TCR beta chain. Its target is not known. TCRdb keeps only in-frame clones here, not all; method: immunoSEQ multiplex PCR. The sample has around 2.5 million clones, 90% to 95% seen once. The record originates from a study of shared clonotypes between healthy human individuals. Across the whole study: The donors, a couple of women and a few men, were aged 18 to 49. Each donor had three CD4 naive, three CD4 memory, two CD8 naive and one CD8 memory plate.

The authors divided CD4+ cells into CD45RA+ naive and CD45RA-negative memory subsets. Trimming stripped 1 base from V and 0 bases from J, with 16 bases between. There are 18 residues in the CDR3. Germline lookup yields CDR1 MGHRA and CDR2 YSYEKL. Overall study findings and caveats: Only blood was sampled, and tissue TCR repertoires likely differ from blood ones.

The sequence was obtained from a young man in good health. Some clones in this sample may be carry-over from other donors' samples. This chain joins TRBV4-1 and TRBJ1-5; unclear D gene. Material for sequencing was naive CD4+ T cells from PBMCs. Subset in this sample: CD45RA+ positively selected. The CDR3, as DNA: TGCGCCAGCAGCCAAGCCGTAGCGGCCCATTATAGCAATCAGCCCCAGCATTTT. It translates to CASSQAVAAHYSNQPQHF.